A single sample is the source of the 24 T cell receptor beta chains below, sequenced in a study of a mutant IDH1 vaccine in newly diagnosed glioma. Their antigen targets remain unknown. Time point described: week 23, last vaccination. Each dose delivered 300 ug of mutant IDH1 20-mer peptide subcutaneously with imiquimod. The protocol was immunoSEQ multiplex PCR, while the TCRdb copy is restricted to in-frame clones and leaves out a portion. Among roughly 30,000 clones listed, around nine tenths were seen once. The sequencing used PBMCs, collected from a glioma patient whose treatment included an IDH1 peptide vaccine. The receptors derive from a man aged 40-49 years with glioma.

J is TRBJ2-4 and V is TRBV4-1; TRBD1 matches 8 bases. The CDR3 extends over 15 amino acids. Germline loops: CDR1 MGHRA, CDR2 YSYEKL. Trimming took 4 bases from V and 7 from J; bases not matched to a gene: 9. The CDR3 here is CASSRTGTGGNIQYF. CDR3 DNA sequence: TGCGCCAGCAGCCGCACCGGGACAGGCGGGAACATTCAGTACTTC.

V and J are TRBV9 and TRBJ2-2, with D possibly matching TRBD1 (5 bases). Germline CDR1 is SGDLS and CDR2 is YYNGEE. The CDR3 totals 16 residues. The V gene lost 1 base and the J gene lost 1 base, with 11 bases spanning the gap. The CDR3 sequence is CASSVSPQGNTGELFF. The CDR3 region has the DNA TGTGCCAGCAGCGTATCCCCCCAGGGGAACACCGGGGAGCTGTTTTTT.

This chain's CDR3 is CASSPQTRGRLVNSPLHF. CDR3 bases: TGTGCCAGCAGCCCTCAAACCAGGGGGCGGTTGGTTAATTCACCCCTCCACTTT. The chain is built from TRBV4-2 and TRBJ1-6; 8 bases are a match to TRBD1. V gave up 4 bases and J gave up 6 bases; unmatched junction bases: 14. CDR1 LGHNA and CDR2 YNFKEQ come from the germline V gene. CDR3 length: 18 amino acids.

This clone was recorded only once. This chain links TRBV30 with TRBJ2-2; TRBD1 is a possible D gene (5 bases). In germline, CDR1 is GTSNPN, CDR2 SVGIG (reference sequence). CDR3 length: 15 amino acids. V gave up 2 bases and J gave up 1 base, with 11 bases separating them. CDR3: CAWSPPTGNTGELFF. In DNA form, the CDR3 reads TGTGCCTGGAGTCCCCCCACAGGGAACACCGGGGAGCTGTTTTTT.

The chain links TRBV30 to TRBJ1-1; 10 positions agree with TRBD1. The CDR3 extends over 15 amino acids. Trimming cost V 3 bases and J 5 bases; bases outside gene matches: 9. The germline V gene has CDR1 GTSNPN and CDR2 SVGIG (reference sequence). For the CDR3, the DNA is TGTGCCTGGAGCCCTGGGACAGGGGTAAGGACTGAAGCTTTCTTT. Its protein is CAWSPGTGVRTEAFF.

This clone has a single count. This chain uses TRBV4-1 with TRBJ2-5, with D hard to call. The last part of the DNA fits TRBJ2-7 better; the J call may be wrong. CDR1 MGHRA and CDR2 YSYEKL come from the germline V gene. This CDR3 has 13 amino acids. CDR3 coding DNA: TGCGCCAGCAGCCAAGAGGCAGGCTACGAGCAGTACTTC. Amino acid sequence: CASSQEAGYEQYF.

The V gene is TRBV25-1, the J gene TRBJ1-3; D is uncertain. The CDR3 loop spans 14 amino acids. V shed 6 bases and J shed 0 bases, with 9 bases lying between them. Looked up from germline, CDR1 is MGHDK and CDR2 is SYGVNS. The CDR3 loop is CASRGRISGNTIYF. The CDR3 DNA reads TGTGCCAGCAGGGGCAGGATCTCTGGAAACACCATATATTTT.

V usage is TRBV9 and J usage is TRBJ2-2, with D tentatively TRBD2 (6 bases). This CDR3 is 16 amino acids long. The V gene lost 4 bases and the J gene lost 4 bases, with 17 bases spanning the gap. CDR1 SGDLS and CDR2 YYNGEE come from the germline V gene. This CDR3 is CASSPPMGLGTGELFF. In DNA, the CDR3 is TGTGCCAGCAGCCCTCCCATGGGACTGGGCACCGGGGAGCTGTTTTTT.

The DNA of the CDR3 is TGTGCCAGAAGCCGGACAGGGAGCTCCTATAATTCACCCCTCCACTTT. Translation gives CARSRTGSSYNSPLHF. This chain links TRBV5-3 with TRBJ1-6; TRBD1 aligns across 8 bases. TRBV5-3 carries the ORF label, with uncertain function. The CDR3 has 16 residues. Losses at the gene ends were 4 bases for V and 0 bases for J; bases not matched to a gene: 3.

V and J are TRBV11-1 and TRBJ1-2; TRBD1 matches 8 bases. The CDR3 sequence is 15 residues long. Germline CDR1 SGHAT, CDR2 FQDESV (reference sequence). V shed 2 bases, J shed 2 bases, and the junction held 4 bases outside the gene matches. The DNA of the CDR3 is TGTGCCAGCAGCTTATCGAGACAGGGGAACTATGGCTACACCTTC. Protein product: CASSLSRQGNYGYTF. The whole variable domain, remainder taken from reference TRBV11-1 and TRBJ1-2, is EAEVAQSPRYKITEKSQAVAFWCDPISGHATLYWYRQILGQGPELLVQFQDESVVDDSQLPKDRFSAERLKGVDSTLKIQPAELGDSAMYLCASSLSRQGNYGYTFGSGTRLTVV.

This sequence joins TRBV19 and TRBJ1-1, with TRBD1 matching over 8 bases. V lost 2 bases, J lost 3 bases, and 2 bases stayed unmatched. CDR3 size: 14 residues. Germline V gene lookup returns CDR1 LNHDA and CDR2 SQIVND (reference sequence). The CDR3 coding sequence is TGTGCCAGTAGTATACAGGGGGCATACACTGAAGCTTTCTTT. It specifies CASSIQGAYTEAFF.

J is TRBJ1-3 and V is TRBV7-8; perhaps TRBD1 as D (5 bases). The length of the CDR3 is 14 residues. In germline, CDR1 is SGHVS, CDR2 FQNEAQ. Trimming cost V 2 bases and J 3 bases, with 8 bases left between them. CDR3 loop: CASSLRGIGNTIYF. Here the CDR3 DNA reads TGTGCCAGCAGCTTAAGGGGAATTGGAAACACCATATATTTT.

The V call is TRBV15, the J call TRBJ1-5; TRBD1 is a possible D gene (5 bases). V lost 1 base to trimming and J lost 4 bases, with 20 bases between them. Germline CDR1 is LNHNV and CDR2 is YYDKDF (reference sequence). The CDR3 loop spans 18 amino acids. The DNA for the CDR3 is TGTGCCACCAGCAGAGTTGTAGGGACGGCCTCCGGTAATCAGCCCCAGCATTTT. Its protein is CATSRVVGTASGNQPQHF.

This clone is a singleton in its sample. The rearrangement links TRBV29-1 to TRBJ2-7, with TRBD2 matching 9 bases. The germline CDR1 and CDR2 sequences are SQVTM and ANQGSEA. The CDR3 length is 14 residues. V lost 6 bases, J lost 4 bases, and 10 bases stayed unmatched. CDR3: CSVRGREGDYEQYF. CDR3 sequence (DNA): TGCAGCGTGCGCGGGCGGGAGGGAGATTACGAGCAGTACTTC.

V is TRBV15 and J is TRBJ2-5; 9 bases map to TRBD1. The CDR3 length is 15 residues. Unmatched junction bases numbered 8, after V lost 5 bases and J lost 4 bases. The germline CDR1 and CDR2 sequences are LNHNV and YYDKDF (reference sequence). CDR3 protein: CATSPRDRASETQYF. For the CDR3, the DNA is TGTGCCACCAGCCCGCGGGACAGGGCGTCAGAGACCCAGTACTTC.

The chain combines TRBV5-1 with TRBJ2-7, with 9 positions matching TRBD1. The CDR3 contains 14 residues. Germline V lookup: CDR1 SGHRS, CDR2 YFSETQ. Trimming removed 2 bases from V and 5 bases from J; junction bases left unmatched: 5. CDR3 sequence (DNA): TGCGCCAGCAGCTTAGGGGACAGGGTCGACGAGCAGTACTTC. This codes for CASSLGDRVDEQYF. Variable domain in full (rest from reference TRBV5-1 and TRBJ2-7): KAGVTQTPRYLIKTRGQQVTLSCSPISGHRSVSWYQQTPGQGLQFLFEYFSETQRNKGNFPGRFSGRQFSNSRSEMNVSTLELGDSALYLCASSLGDRVDEQYFGPGTRLTVT.

V is TRBV6-5 and J is TRBJ2-2; a possible D gene is TRBD2 (5 bases). The germline V gene encodes CDR1 MNHEY and CDR2 SVGAGI. CDR3 length equals 14 residues. Trimming removed 7 bases from V and 4 bases from J, with 13 bases in between. The CDR3 nucleotides are TGTGCCAGCAACCCCGTTCGGGGCACCGGGGAGCTGTTTTTT. Its translation is CASNPVRGTGELFF.

The genes are TRBV19 and TRBJ1-5, with D maybe TRBD1 (5 bases). V lost 5 bases and J 3 bases, leaving 23 bases between the germline ends. The CDR3 extends over 18 amino acids. Germline V gene lookup returns CDR1 LNHDA and CDR2 SQIVND (reference sequence). CDR3 amino acids: CASSPNRLSGGNNQPQHF. As DNA, the CDR3 is TGTGCCAGTAGTCCCAACCGGCTGTCGGGGGGGAACAATCAGCCCCAGCATTTT.

This rearrangement joins TRBV29-1 to TRBJ1-1; the D gene is possibly TRBD1 (6 bases). The length of the CDR3 is 12 residues. Trimming cost V 7 bases and J 1 base, with 10 bases left between them. Germline CDR1 reads SQVTM; CDR2 reads ANQGSEA. In DNA, the CDR3 is TGCAGCGCACAACAGGGGAACACTGAAGCTTTCTTT. It yields the protein CSAQQGNTEAFF.

The chain recombines TRBV29-1 with TRBJ1-3; TRBD1 might be the D (5 bases). CDR3 length equals 14 residues. The germline CDR1 and CDR2 sequences are SQVTM and ANQGSEA. Trimming removed 6 bases at V and 0 bases at J, with 12 bases between. Here the CDR3 DNA reads TGCAGCGTCGTCCCAGGGAGCTCTGGAAACACCATATATTTT. Its translation is CSVVPGSSGNTIYF.

The rearrangement links TRBV13 to TRBJ1-2; D perhaps matches TRBD1 (6 bases). V was shortened by 5 bases and J by 7 bases, with 17 bases between the two germline ends. This CDR3 has 14 amino acids. Germline V gene data show CDR1 as PRHDT and CDR2 as FYEKMQ (reference sequence). CDR3 in DNA: TGTGCCAGCAGCCTAAATACAGGGAGTGGTGGCTACACCTTC. Its translation is CASSLNTGSGGYTF.

This clone was seen once. V is TRBV28 and J is TRBJ1-2; no firm D call. This CDR3 has 15 amino acids. The germline V and J ends were trimmed by 6 bases and 0 bases, with 14 bases remaining between them. Germline CDR1 and CDR2: MDHEN and SYDVKM. The CDR3 loop reads CASSHQWAANYGYTF. DNA for the CDR3: TGTGCCAGCAGCCACCAGTGGGCCGCTAACTATGGCTACACCTTC.

This clone was observed a few times. The chain couples TRBV27 to TRBJ1-4; no firm D call. The germline gives CDR1 MNHEY, CDR2 SMNVEV (reference sequence). This CDR3 contains 15 residues. Trimming took 3 bases from V and 5 from J, leaving 13 bases between them. Written as DNA, the CDR3 is TGTGCCAGCAGTTTTTGGGCAGATGGGAATGAAAAACTGTTTTTT. This sequence encodes CASSFWADGNEKLFF.

This sequence joins TRBV4-3 and TRBJ2-2; a weak D match, TRBD1 (6 bases). There are 15 residues in the CDR3. With 9 bases removed from V and 0 bases from J, the gap between germline ends came to 14 bases. Germline CDR1 reads LGHNA; CDR2 reads YSLEER. The CDR3 loop reads CASSTGYPNTGELFF. CDR3 sequence (DNA): TGCGCCAGTTCCACAGGGTATCCGAACACCGGGGAGCTGTTTTTT.